A selection of T cell receptor beta chains follows, all from one sample in a study of cytomegalovirus exposure and HLA in healthy donors. Assay: immunoSEQ multiplex PCR; the TCRdb copy retains only in-frame clones and omits some. The sample has roughly 220,000 clones, around 86% seen once; the top ten hold 2.7%. The sample consisted of PBMCs. These receptors all come from a woman aged 40-49 years in good health and CMV-seronegative. The CDR3 runs from the conserved cysteine through the conserved F or W. A D gene is named only where the DNA matches it firmly. Only some rows state a clone size, as once, few, many or a class for expanded clones.

cdr3_nt cdr3_aa clone_size j_call d_call v_call
TGTGCCAGCACCCGGGACAGGGAACCAAAGCAGTACTTC CASTRDREPKQYF few TRBJ2-7 TRBD1 TRBV2
TGCGCCAGCAGTGAGAATCCCGAGGACGAGCAGTACTTC CASSENPEDEQYF . TRBJ2-7 . TRBV10-1
TGTGCCAGCAGTTACTCGAAGCTAAGCACAGATACGCAGTATTTT CASSYSKLSTDTQYF few TRBJ2-3 . TRBV6-5
TGTGCCGGCAGTTCGCCCAGGGGATTGTATTTT CAGSSPRGLYF . TRBJ2-3 . TRBV25-1
TGTGCCAGCAGGCCAAGGGGACACGCGAACACTGAAGCTTTCTTT CASRPRGHANTEAFF . TRBJ1-1 . TRBV27
TGCGCCAGCAGCTTTTGGTCCGGGAGTGGCACCGGGGAGCTGTTTTTT CASSFWSGSGTGELFF . TRBJ2-2 . TRBV5-1
TGTGCCAGCAGGCCCCAGGGGCCGACCTACGAGCAGTACTTC CASRPQGPTYEQYF . TRBJ2-7 . TRBV2
TGTGCCAGCAGCTTAGCAAGACTAGGGACAGGCACAGATACGCAGTATTTT CASSLARLGTGTDTQYF . TRBJ2-3 . TRBV7-3
TGTGCCAGCAGTGCCATGACAGGGGTGTATAGCAATCAGCCCCAGCATTTT CASSAMTGVYSNQPQHF few TRBJ1-5 TRBD1 TRBV27
TGTGCCAGCAGTTACGTCAGAAGCTCCTACAATGAGCAGTTCTTC CASSYVRSSYNEQFF . TRBJ2-1 . TRBV6-5
TGTGCCAGCAGTACGACAGGGCGCTACGAGCAGTACTTC CASSTTGRYEQYF . TRBJ2-7 TRBD1 TRBV27
TGTGCCAGCCGACCCCGGGAAATTAACAATGAGCAGTTCTTC CASRPREINNEQFF few TRBJ2-1 . TRBV27
TGTGCCAGTAGTGGCCAGGGGCTGAGTGTGAACAATGAGCAGTTCTTC CASSGQGLSVNNEQFF . TRBJ2-1 . TRBV19